A single sample gave rise to the 29 T cell receptor beta chains below, sequenced in a study of blood T cell repertoires in COVID-19. Libraries were prepared by immunoSEQ multiplex PCR; TCRdb keeps only in-frame clonotypes and omits some of them. The repertoire has tens of thousands of clones, 60% to 85% of them found once; the top ten carry 4.5% to 6%. What was sequenced was peripheral blood. The receptors come from a human donor in a cohort sampled during active COVID-19.

V and J are TRBV6-5 and TRBJ1-2; possibly TRBD1 for D (5 bases). V was clipped by 7 bases and J by 7 bases, with 13 bases between them. Germline values: CDR1 MNHEY, CDR2 SVGAGI. CDR3 length: 12 residues. DNA for the CDR3: TGTGCCAGCACCCCGGGGGAGGGTGGCTACACCTTC. It encodes CASTPGEGGYTF.

V usage is TRBV6-1 and J usage is TRBJ1-1, with D possibly being TRBD1 (6 bases). This CDR3 contains 15 residues. V lost 1 base and J 4 bases, leaving 13 bases between the germline ends. CDR1 and CDR2 (germline): MNHNS, SASEGT. The CDR3: CASSEGSGASTEAFF. The CDR3 nucleotides are TGTGCCAGCAGTGAAGGGTCAGGGGCTAGCACTGAAGCTTTCTTT.

The V call is TRBV28, the J call TRBJ2-4; D is uncertain. Trimming left V 1 base short and J 2 bases short, with 9 bases between. The CDR3 has 15 residues. Germline CDR1 is MDHEN and CDR2 is SYDVKM. The DNA for the CDR3 is TGTGCCAGCAGTTTATTCAGGTTATCCAAAAACATTCAGTACTTC. This sequence encodes CASSLFRLSKNIQYF.

The rearrangement links TRBV29-1 to TRBJ2-7; no firm D call. V was cut by 5 bases and J by 0 bases, with 11 bases left in between. From germline, CDR1 is SQVTM and CDR2 ANQGSEA. This CDR3 region has 13 residues. CDR3 bases: TGCAGCGTTTCTCCCCCCTTCTCCTACGAGCAGTACTTC. Translated: CSVSPPFSYEQYF.

The rearrangement uses TRBV6-1 and TRBJ2-7; TRBD2 is a possible D gene (6 bases). V was trimmed by 0 bases and J by 3 bases, leaving 15 bases between them. The CDR3 runs to 16 residues. The germline V gene encodes CDR1 MNHNS and CDR2 SASEGT. The CDR3 protein is CASSEALAGQDYEQYF. CDR3 bases: TGTGCCAGCAGTGAAGCTTTGGCGGGGCAAGACTACGAGCAGTACTTC.

The chain employs TRBV6-5 and TRBJ1-1, with a possible D match to TRBD1 (5 bases). The CDR3 covers 16 residues. V shed 0 bases and J shed 4 bases, with 15 bases lying between them. Per the germline V gene, CDR1 is MNHEY and CDR2 is SVGAGI. This CDR3 is CASSYSRTRRGTEAFF. The CDR3 bases are TGTGCCAGCAGTTACTCTAGAACGAGGAGGGGCACTGAAGCTTTCTTT.

This chain links TRBV7-2 with TRBJ2-7; D not resolved. With 0 bases removed from V and 2 bases from J, the gap between germline ends came to 5 bases. The CDR3 is 13 amino acids. CDR1 is SGHTA and CDR2 is FQGNSA in the germline V gene. The chain's CDR3 is CASSLALPYEQYF. CDR3 nucleotides: TGTGCCAGCAGCTTAGCCCTCCCCTACGAGCAGTACTTC.

The V call is TRBV12-3 or TRBV12-4, the J call TRBJ2-1, with unresolved D. The CDR3 runs to 11 residues. V shed 6 bases and J shed 9 bases, with 9 bases lying between them. The chain's CDR3 is CASSYSSEQFF. The CDR3 nucleotides read TGTGCCAGCAGCTATAGTAGTGAGCAGTTCTTC.

The chain's CDR3 is CASSQNRIQETQYF. The CDR3, as DNA: TGTGCCAGCAGCCAAAATAGAATACAAGAGACCCAGTACTTC. The chain carries TRBV3-1 (or the pseudogene TRBV3-2) and TRBJ2-5, with no clear D. This CDR3 has 14 residues. V was clipped by 2 bases and J by 2 bases, with 9 bases between them. CDR1 is LGHDT and CDR2 is YNNKEL in the germline V gene (reference sequence).

This rearrangement joins TRBV5-1 to TRBJ2-6; D might be TRBD1 (5 bases). Trimming took 4 bases from V and 1 from J, leaving 15 bases between them. The germline V gene has CDR1 SGHRS and CDR2 YFSETQ. The CDR3 runs to 17 residues. This CDR3 reads CASSHGQGRSGANVLTF. The CDR3 DNA sequence: TGCGCCAGCAGCCACGGGCAGGGAAGATCTGGGGCCAACGTCCTGACTTTC.

The chain couples TRBV18 to TRBJ2-5; D gene uncertain. The germline gives CDR1 KGHSH, CDR2 LQKENI. Trimming left V 3 bases short and J 9 bases short, with 17 bases between. This CDR3 region has 14 residues. CDR3 in amino acids: CASSPGLDPEAQYF. DNA of the CDR3: TGTGCCAGCTCACCGGGTCTTGATCCCGAGGCCCAGTACTTC.

The CDR3 sequence is CAISDVDRGVGDEQYF. In nucleotides, the CDR3 is TGTGCCATCAGTGATGTCGACAGGGGGGTTGGTGACGAGCAGTACTTC. This chain links TRBV10-3 with TRBJ2-7; TRBD1 matches 9 bases. V was pared by 3 bases and J by 5 bases, with 11 bases of the junction left unmatched. The CDR3 covers 16 residues. CDR1 and CDR2 from the germline V gene are ENHRY and SYGVKD.

The CDR3 region has the DNA TGTGCCACCCTAGGGAGGGTGAGTGAAAAACTGTTTTTT. Its protein product is CATLGRVSEKLFF. The chain links TRBV6-6 to TRBJ1-4; D is unclear. The V gene's germline CDR1 is MNHNY and CDR2 SVGAGI (reference sequence). V was trimmed by 10 bases and J by 7 bases, leaving 16 bases between them. This CDR3 contains 13 residues.

The rearrangement joins TRBV2 to TRBJ1-1; 7 bases agree with TRBD1. Germline V gene sequence: CDR1 SNHLY, CDR2 FYNNEI. Germline trimming cut 6 bases from V and 8 bases from J; bases unmatched to any gene: 12. The CDR3 consists of 14 residues. The CDR3 region has the DNA TGTGCCAGCAGATCACAGGGGAACAAGCTCGAAGCTTTCTTT. Its translation: CASRSQGNKLEAFF.

This rearrangement joins TRBV7-2 to TRBJ1-5; 12 nucleotides agree with TRBD1. V lost 5 bases and J lost 6; bases outside the gene matches: 5. The length of the CDR3 is 15 residues. The V gene's germline CDR1 is SGHTA and CDR2 FQGNSA. The CDR3 DNA reads as TGTGCCAGCAGCACCGGGACAGGGGGCTTTCAGCCCCAGCATTTT. Protein: CASSTGTGGFQPQHF. Looking up the rest from reference TRBV7-2 and TRBJ1-5 gives the full variable domain: GAGVSQSPSNKVTEKGKDVELRCDPISGHTALYWYRQSLGQGLEFLIYFQGNSAPDKSGLPSDRFSAERTGGSVSTLTIQRTQQEDSAVYLCASSTGTGGFQPQHFGDGTRLSIL.

The chain has TRBV10-3 and TRBJ2-1; a possible D gene is TRBD2 (6 bases). V shed 4 bases and J shed 7 bases, with 8 bases lying between them. Looked up from germline, CDR1 is ENHRY and CDR2 is SYGVKD. The CDR3 length is 12 residues. The CDR3 nucleotides read TGTGCCATCAGTGGTCTAGCGAATGAGCAGTTCTTC. It codes for CAISGLANEQFF.

V and J are TRBV7-2 and TRBJ1-5; TRBD1 might be the D (6 bases). CDR1 and CDR2 from the germline V gene are SGHTA and FQGNSA. The CDR3 length is 14 residues. The germline V and J ends were trimmed by 1 base and 5 bases, with 9 bases remaining between them. This chain's CDR3 is CASSLGGLDQPQHF. CDR3 sequence (DNA): TGTGCCAGCAGCTTAGGGGGGCTCGATCAGCCCCAGCATTTT.

The chain employs TRBV27 and TRBJ2-3, with 13 bases matching TRBD2. Germline V gives CDR1 MNHEY, CDR2 SMNVEV (reference sequence). The CDR3 sequence is 17 residues long. V shed 4 bases, J shed 5 bases, and the junction held 9 bases outside the gene matches. CDR3 sequence (DNA): TGTGCCAGCAGTTCCCTCACTAGCGGGAGGGCTAAAGATACGCAGTATTTT. It is translated as CASSSLTSGRAKDTQYF.

The rearrangement joins TRBV28 to TRBJ1-2; no firm D call. Trimming removed 1 base from V and 4 bases from J, with 10 bases in between. The CDR3 loop spans 14 amino acids. CDR1 MDHEN and CDR2 SYDVKM come from the germline V gene. CDR3 amino acids: CASSLFGGSYGYTF. The CDR3 bases are TGTGCCAGCAGTTTATTTGGAGGAAGCTATGGCTACACCTTC.

The chain couples TRBV7-9 to TRBJ2-7, with 9 bases fitting TRBD2. With V trimmed by 0 bases and J by 5 bases, 5 bases remained unmatched. The CDR3 consists of 15 residues. CDR1 and CDR2 from the germline V gene are SEHNR and FQNEAQ (reference sequence). CDR3 coding DNA: TGTGCCAGCAGCTTAGCCCCTAGCGGGGACCACGAGCAGTACTTC. Translation gives CASSLAPSGDHEQYF.

The CDR3 nucleotides are TGTGCCAGCAGCCCCCTAAATGGCAGGGGATATAATTCACCCCTCCACTTT. This codes for CASSPLNGRGYNSPLHF. V is TRBV11-2 and J is TRBJ1-6, with a possible D match to TRBD1 (6 bases). CDR1 SGHAT and CDR2 FQNNGV come from the germline V gene. CDR3 length equals 17 residues. Trimming stripped 5 bases from V and 4 bases from J, with 18 bases between.

This chain connects TRBV3-1 (or the pseudogene TRBV3-2) to TRBJ1-6; TRBD1 might be the D (6 bases). Trimming pared 0 bases from V and 9 bases from J, leaving 15 bases between. The CDR3 loop spans 16 amino acids. CDR1 is LGHDT and CDR2 is YNNKEL in the germline V gene (reference sequence). Here the CDR3 DNA reads TGTGCCAGCAGCCAAGATGGGACATTGGGGATTTCACCCCTCCACTTT. This codes for CASSQDGTLGISPLHF.

The chain is built from TRBV6-4 and TRBJ2-7; 9 bases map to TRBD2. Germline V gene lookup returns CDR1 MRHNA and CDR2 SNTAGT. The CDR3 is made up of 15 amino acids. Germline trimming cut 3 bases from V and 6 bases from J; bases unmatched to any gene: 9. CDR3 amino acids: CASSESGTSRLEQYF. CDR3 nucleotides: TGTGCCAGCAGTGAGTCCGGGACTAGCCGACTCGAGCAGTACTTC.

This clone was observed a few times. The chain recombines TRBV27 with TRBJ1-1, with D unresolved. Germline CDR1 and CDR2: MNHEY and SMNVEV (reference sequence). The CDR3 extends over 16 amino acids. V gave up 2 bases and J gave up 6 bases, with 19 bases separating them. The CDR3 DNA sequence: TGTGCCAGCAGTTTACTGCCCCTACAGCCACTGGCTGAAGCTTTCTTT. Amino acids: CASSLLPLQPLAEAFF.

The rearrangement uses TRBV3-1 (or the pseudogene TRBV3-2) and TRBJ1-3; D not resolved. The CDR3 is 16 residues long. V lost 1 base and J lost 0, with 10 bases in between. Germline lookup yields CDR1 LGHDT and CDR2 YNNKEL (reference sequence). CDR3 residues: CASSQGALFSGNTIYF. The DNA for the CDR3 is TGTGCCAGCAGCCAAGGAGCCTTATTCTCTGGAAACACCATATATTTT.

The chain joins TRBV19 to TRBJ1-2; tentative D call: TRBD1 (6 bases). V lost 9 bases and J lost 8, with 13 bases in between. In germline, CDR1 is LNHDA, CDR2 SQIVND (reference sequence). This CDR3 has 11 residues. The CDR3 coding sequence is TGTGCCAGCTCCCACAGGGTCGGCTACACCTTC. It translates to CASSHRVGYTF.

The chain has TRBV2 and TRBJ1-3; a possible D gene is TRBD1 (5 bases). The CDR3 loop spans 16 amino acids. The V end was cut by 2 bases, the J end by 6 bases, with 17 bases between. CDR1 and CDR2 (germline): SNHLY, FYNNEI. The CDR3 loop is CASSEQGSGTLNTIYF. For the CDR3, the DNA is TGTGCCAGCAGTGAACAGGGTTCTGGAACCCTAAACACCATATATTTT. Complete variable domain (other parts from reference TRBV2 and TRBJ1-3): EPEVTQTPSHQVTQMGQEVILRCVPISNHLYFYWYRQILGQKVEFLVSFYNNEISEKSEIFDDQFSVERPDGSNFTLKIRSTKLEDSAMYFCASSEQGSGTLNTIYFGEGSWLTVV.

This clone was counted only a few times. The chain has TRBV11-2 and TRBJ2-7; D ambiguous. The germline V and J ends were trimmed by 0 bases and 4 bases, with 10 bases remaining between them. Germline lookup yields CDR1 SGHAT and CDR2 FQNNGV. This CDR3 comprises 14 residues. CDR3 sequence (DNA): TGTGCCAGCAGCTTAGAATTTAGCTTGTACGAGCAGTACTTC. It is translated as CASSLEFSLYEQYF.

The chain employs TRBV7-9 and TRBJ2-2; TRBD2 matches 15 bases. With 4 bases clipped from V and 5 bases from J, the junction kept 2 bases outside the gene matches. CDR1 is SEHNR and CDR2 is FQNEAQ in the germline V gene (reference sequence). This CDR3 has 16 residues. CDR3 residues: CASSSGLAGGTGELFF. The CDR3 DNA reads TGTGCCAGCAGCTCCGGACTAGCGGGGGGGACCGGGGAGCTGTTTTTT.